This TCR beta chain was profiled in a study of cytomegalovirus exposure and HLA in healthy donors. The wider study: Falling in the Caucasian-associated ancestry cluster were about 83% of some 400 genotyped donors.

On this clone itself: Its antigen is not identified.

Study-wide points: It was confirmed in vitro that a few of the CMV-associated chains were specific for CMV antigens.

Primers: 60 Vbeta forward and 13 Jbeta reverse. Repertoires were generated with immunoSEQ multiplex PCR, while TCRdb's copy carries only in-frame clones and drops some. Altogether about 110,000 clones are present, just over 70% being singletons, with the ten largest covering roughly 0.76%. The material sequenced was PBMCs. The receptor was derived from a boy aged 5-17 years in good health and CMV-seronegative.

CDR3 DNA sequence: TGTGCCAGCAGCGCAGGGTGGGGGGACAGGCTTACCGGAAAACTGTTTTTT. Translating gives CASSAGWGDRLTGKLFF. The chain is built from TRBV9 and TRBJ1-4; TRBD1 matches 8 bases. V was pared by 3 bases and J by 10 bases, with 17 bases of the junction left unmatched. The CDR3 has 17 residues. The germline V gene encodes CDR1 SGDLS and CDR2 YYNGEE.